The T cell receptor (beta chain) described here comes from a study of blood T cell repertoires in COVID-19. The CDR3 length is 17 residues. Trimming pared 2 bases from V and 5 bases from J, leaving 21 bases between. CDR1 and CDR2 from the germline V gene are MGHRA and YSYEKL. Under the authors' procedure: Reference gene primers were amplified, and this amplification served to estimate nucleated cell counts. Measured with immunoSEQ multiplex PCR; TCRdb has only the in-frame clones, and not every one. V and J calls and clone size are as listed in that table; D and trimming were resolved from the DNA. The data show hundreds of thousands of clones, 88% seen once. Allocation to cohorts depended on clinical history reported by the participants.

The rearrangement joins TRBV4-1 to TRBJ1-1; the D gene is possibly TRBD1 (5 bases). Sample: PBMCs or T cells enriched from blood (not recorded which). This TCR was recovered from a woman aged 40 to 55 with acute COVID-19. CDR3 bases: TGCGCCAGCAGCCAATCGAGGGGCTGGGAGGTGGAAACTGAAGCTTTCTTT. It encodes CASSQSRGWEVETEAFF.